This entry lists 11 T cell receptor beta chains sequenced from one sample in a study of blood T cell repertoires in COVID-19. Sequencing was performed with immunoSEQ multiplex PCR; in TCRdb, only in-frame clones are kept and a portion is missing. The table lists more than 150,000 clones, 70% to 90% of them singletons, with 0.99% in the top ten. Sequenced: peripheral blood. The source of these receptors is a young man with acute or convalescent COVID-19.

V is TRBV5-1 and J is TRBJ2-5, with D perhaps matching TRBD2 (5 bases). Trimming removed 0 bases from V and 1 base from J, with 10 bases in between. The CDR3 length is 15 residues. Germline CDR1 and CDR2: SGHRS and YFSETQ. CDR3: CASSLATGIQETQYF. The CDR3 coding sequence is TGCGCCAGCAGCTTGGCCACGGGGATCCAAGAGACCCAGTACTTC.

V gene TRBV6-1 combines with J gene TRBJ2-3; a weak D match, TRBD1 (5 bases). The CDR3 sequence is 16 residues long. V lost 2 bases to trimming and J lost 8 bases, with 20 bases between them. Per germline, CDR1 MNHNS and CDR2 SASEGT. CDR3 amino acids: CASSENTGSNRGTQYF. The CDR3 nucleotides read TGTGCCAGCAGTGAAAATACAGGATCAAATAGGGGTACGCAGTATTTT.

The chain is built from TRBV6-5 and TRBJ1-6; 8 bases are a match to TRBD1. Germline assignment: CDR1 MNHEY and CDR2 SVGAGI. CDR3 length equals 16 residues. V shed 4 bases, J shed 5 bases, and the junction held 7 bases outside the gene matches. The CDR3 spells CASSFLGQGDNSPLHF. CDR3 bases: TGTGCCAGCAGTTTCCTCGGACAGGGAGATAATTCACCCCTCCACTTT.

The genes are TRBV18 and TRBJ2-7, with TRBD1 as a possible D gene (5 bases). CDR1 KGHSH and CDR2 LQKENI come from the germline V gene. The CDR3 runs to 14 residues. V shed 6 bases and J shed 2 bases, with 14 bases lying between them. The CDR3 DNA is TGTGCCAGCTCTCCAGACAGCCGCCCCTACGAGCAGTACTTC. Its translation: CASSPDSRPYEQYF.

The V call is TRBV28, the J call TRBJ2-3; 9 bases are a match to TRBD2. V trimming: 5 bases; J trimming: 7 bases; junction bases outside the gene matches: 7. CDR3 length: 14 amino acids. Germline V CDR1 and CDR2: MDHEN, SYDVKM. The CDR3 sequence: CASSAPSGAHTQYF. CDR3 nucleotides: TGTGCCAGCAGTGCCCCTAGCGGGGCCCATACGCAGTATTTT.

This clone was counted once. The chain joins TRBV28 to TRBJ1-5; 12 bases line up with TRBD1. Germline CDR1 and CDR2: MDHEN and SYDVKM. The CDR3 covers 15 residues. The J segment lost 5 bases and the V segment lost 6 bases, leaving 5 bases of the junction unmatched. The CDR3 DNA sequence: TGTGCCAGCAGGTGGGACAGGGGGCCAGATCAGCCCCAGCATTTT. Protein: CASRWDRGPDQPQHF.

V is TRBV5-1 and J is TRBJ1-5, with D perhaps TRBD1 (6 bases). V was shortened by 0 bases and J by 4 bases, with 8 bases between the two germline ends. CDR1 and CDR2 from the germline V gene are SGHRS and YFSETQ. The CDR3 runs to 14 residues. The chain's CDR3 is CASSLETGNQPQHF. The CDR3 nucleotides read TGCGCCAGCAGCTTGGAGACAGGAAATCAGCCCCAGCATTTT.

Details on this clone: Other DNA variants within this sample encode the same CDR3. The chain is built from TRBV27 and TRBJ2-7; possibly TRBD2 for D (5 bases). V was trimmed by 5 bases and J by 0 bases, leaving 8 bases between them. The CDR3 has 13 residues. The germline V gene encodes CDR1 MNHEY and CDR2 SMNVEV (reference sequence). The DNA for the CDR3 is TGTGCCAGCAGTCCGGGGAGCTCCTACGAGCAGTACGTC. Its protein is CASSPGSSYEQYV.

Here the CDR3 reads CATAAISSYNEQFF. The CDR3 DNA is TGTGCCACGGCGGCAATTAGCTCCTACAATGAGCAGTTCTTC. J is TRBJ2-1 and V is TRBV24-1; D unclear. Per the germline V gene, CDR1 is KGHDR and CDR2 is SFDVKD. This CDR3 contains 14 residues. V was shortened by 10 bases and J by 0 bases, with 12 bases between the two germline ends.

The gene calls are TRBV7-8 and TRBJ1-6; D is perhaps TRBD1 (6 bases). Germline CDR1 SGHVS, CDR2 FQNEAQ. V was cut by 7 bases and J by 7 bases, with 20 bases left in between. The CDR3 is made up of 16 amino acids. The CDR3 loop reads CASTPRTTTGNSPLHF. CDR3 nucleotide sequence: TGTGCCAGCACGCCAAGAACAACGACAGGAAATTCACCCCTCCACTTT.

The chain employs TRBV11-3 and TRBJ2-2, with D uncertain. The CDR3 sequence is 13 residues long. Trimming took 5 bases from V and 7 from J, leaving 11 bases between them. Germline-derived CDR1 and CDR2 are SGHNT and YENEEA. The CDR3 coding sequence is TGTGCCAGCAGCCCCTCCGGTTACGGGGAGCTGTTTTTT. Its protein product is CASSPSGYGELFF.